These T cell receptor beta chains were read from a single sample in a study of patients and donors after allogeneic stem cell transplantation. TCRdb processed the RT-PCR reads anew with MiXCR; each CDR3 protein has one entry. The table has over 350,000 distinct CDR3 sequences, roughly 17% seen once. The material sequenced was blood, either unsorted or a sorted T cell fraction (not recorded which). The receptors derive from a human donor who was either an allogeneic HSCT recipient or a stem cell or donor lymphocyte infusion donor (not recorded which). It is not recorded whose cells these are; they may come from a transplant donor. Each CDR3 is given with its conserved first and last residue. The order of the fields is CDR3 length, V gene, J gene, clone size, D gene, CDR3 DNA, CDR3 protein. The D gene is left open where the match is weak. Where a row states a size, it is once, few, many or the class of an expanded clone; other rows omit it.

length: 14
V: TRBV12-3/TRBV12-4
J: TRBJ2-2
size: few
D: TRBD1
DNA: TGTGCCAGCGGGACAGGGGGCCTCACCGGGGAGCTGTTTTTT
CDR3: CASGTGGLTGELFF

length: 15
V: TRBV5-1
J: TRBJ2-7
size: few
D: TRBD2
DNA: TGCGCCAGCAGCTTGGCTAGCGGGAGGTCTTACGAGCAGTACTTC
CDR3: CASSLASGRSYEQYF

length: 15
V: TRBV6-2/TRBV6-3
J: TRBJ1-4
size: many
D: NA
DNA: TGTGCCAGCAGTGACGAAACAGGATATAATGAAAAACTGTTTTTT
CDR3: CASSDETGYNEKLFF

length: 11
V: TRBV6-2/TRBV6-3
J: TRBJ2-2
size: NA
D: NA
DNA: TGTGCCAGCACCTCGGGGGGGGAGCTGTTTTTT
CDR3: CASTSGGELFF

length: 14
V: TRBV5-1
J: TRBJ1-3
size: many
D: NA
DNA: TGCGCCAGCTCGGACGGCTACTCTGGAAACACCATATATTTT
CDR3: CASSDGYSGNTIYF

length: 14
V: TRBV21-1
J: TRBJ2-5
size: NA
D: NA
DNA: TGTGCCAGCATCAAACTAGCGGAGGTAGAGACCCAGTACTTC
CDR3: CASIKLAEVETQYF

length: 16
V: TRBV7-3
J: TRBJ2-1
size: NA
D: TRBD2
DNA: TGTGCCAGCAGCCGCACTAGCGGGGGGTCCTACAATGAGCAGTTCTTC
CDR3: CASSRTSGGSYNEQFF

length: 14
V: TRBV7-9
J: TRBJ1-4
size: NA
D: NA
DNA: TGTGCCAGCAGCTTATTTGATGATAATGAAAAACTGTTTTTT
CDR3: CASSLFDDNEKLFF

length: 15
V: TRBV2
J: TRBJ2-7
size: NA
D: NA
DNA: TGTGCCAGCAGTGAAGAGGGGGGACAGCTGCACGAGCAGTACTTC
CDR3: CASSEEGGQLHEQYF

length: 14
V: TRBV12-3/TRBV12-4
J: TRBJ1-1
size: NA
D: NA
DNA: TGTGCCAGCAGTTTCTTCTGGGATCACACTGAAGCTTTCTTT
CDR3: CASSFFWDHTEAFF

length: 12
V: TRBV20-1
J: TRBJ2-5
size: many
D: TRBD2
DNA: TGCAGTGCTCGACTAGCGGGAGAGACCCAGTACTTC
CDR3: CSARLAGETQYF

length: 14
V: TRBV5-1
J: TRBJ1-1
size: NA
D: TRBD1
DNA: TGCGCCAGCAGCGGACAGGGGACGGTCACTGAAGCTTTCTTT
CDR3: CASSGQGTVTEAFF

length: 15
V: TRBV4-1
J: TRBJ2-1
size: NA
D: TRBD2
DNA: TGCGCCAGCAGCTCGGAAAGCGGGGGGTACAATGAGCAGTTCTTC
CDR3: CASSSESGGYNEQFF

length: 14
V: TRBV7-3
J: TRBJ1-1
size: NA
D: TRBD1
DNA: TGTGCCAGCAGCTACAGGGGATCGGGGACTGAAGCTTTCTTT
CDR3: CASSYRGSGTEAFF

length: 16
V: TRBV5-1
J: TRBJ1-5
size: NA
D: TRBD1
DNA: TGCGCCAGCAGCTTGGGGACAGGGGTCGAAAATCAGCCCCAGCATTTT
CDR3: CASSLGTGVENQPQHF

length: 16
V: TRBV7-9
J: TRBJ2-3
size: many
D: NA
DNA: TGTGCCAGCAGCTTAGAGGGGGGGTTTAGCACAGATACGCAGTATTTT
CDR3: CASSLEGGFSTDTQYF

length: 13
V: TRBV28
J: TRBJ1-2
size: NA
D: NA
DNA: TGTGCCAGCAGGCTCGACGGTACTCGGGGCTACACCTTC
CDR3: CASRLDGTRGYTF

length: 16
V: TRBV7-9
J: TRBJ1-1
size: NA
D: TRBD1
DNA: TGTGCCAGCAGCTTAGCCCTGACAGGGAGGAACACTGAAGCTTTCTTT
CDR3: CASSLALTGRNTEAFF

length: 12
V: TRBV20-1
J: TRBJ1-1
size: NA
D: NA
DNA: TGCGCCAGGGCGGGGATGGACACTGAAGCTTTCTTT
CDR3: CARAGMDTEAFF

length: 13
V: TRBV12-3/TRBV12-4
J: TRBJ2-5
size: many
D: NA
DNA: TGTGCCAGCAGTTTAGCGCAGAAAGAGACCCAGTACTTC
CDR3: CASSLAQKETQYF

length: 15
V: TRBV9
J: TRBJ2-7
size: NA
D: TRBD1
DNA: TGTGCCAGCAGCGTAGCCCTCGACAGGGCCTACGAGCAGTACTTC
CDR3: CASSVALDRAYEQYF

length: 12
V: TRBV15
J: TRBJ2-1
size: NA
D: TRBD2
DNA: TGTGCCACCAGCAGCCGGCGGGAGTTGCAGTTCTTC
CDR3: CATSSRRELQFF

length: 13
V: TRBV7-6
J: TRBJ2-7
size: NA
D: NA
DNA: TGTGCCAGCAGCCCCCAGGACAGCTACGAGCAGTACTTC
CDR3: CASSPQDSYEQYF